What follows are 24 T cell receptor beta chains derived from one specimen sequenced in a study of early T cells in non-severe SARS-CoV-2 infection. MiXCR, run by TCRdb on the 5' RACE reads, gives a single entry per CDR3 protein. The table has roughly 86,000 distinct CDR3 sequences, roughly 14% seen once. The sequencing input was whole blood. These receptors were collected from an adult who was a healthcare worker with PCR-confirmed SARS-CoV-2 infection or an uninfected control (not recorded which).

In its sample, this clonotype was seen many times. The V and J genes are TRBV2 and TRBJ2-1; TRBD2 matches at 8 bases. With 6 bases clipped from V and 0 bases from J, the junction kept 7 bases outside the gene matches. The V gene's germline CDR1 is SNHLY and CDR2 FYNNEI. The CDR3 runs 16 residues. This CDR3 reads CASRYASGSSYNEQFF. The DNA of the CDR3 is TGTGCCAGCAGATACGCTAGCGGGTCCTCCTACAATGAGCAGTTCTTC. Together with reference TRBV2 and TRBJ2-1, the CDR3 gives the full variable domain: EPEVTQTPSHQVTQMGQEVILRCVPISNHLYFYWYRQILGQKVEFLVSFYNNEISEKSEIFDDQFSVERPDGSNFTLKIRSTKLEDSAMYFCASRYASGSSYNEQFFGPGTRLTVL.

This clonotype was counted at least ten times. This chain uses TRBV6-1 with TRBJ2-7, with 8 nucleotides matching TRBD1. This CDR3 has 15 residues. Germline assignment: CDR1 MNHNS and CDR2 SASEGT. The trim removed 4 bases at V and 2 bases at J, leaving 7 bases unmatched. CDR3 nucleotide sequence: TGTGCCAGCAGTGCTGGACAGGGACGAGCCTACGAGCAGTACGTC. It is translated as CASSAGQGRAYEQYV.

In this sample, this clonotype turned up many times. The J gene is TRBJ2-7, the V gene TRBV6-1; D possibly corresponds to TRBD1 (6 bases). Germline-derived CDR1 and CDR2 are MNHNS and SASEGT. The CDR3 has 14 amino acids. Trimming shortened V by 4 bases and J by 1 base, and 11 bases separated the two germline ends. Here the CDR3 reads CASSVLGGSYEQYV. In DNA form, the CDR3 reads TGTGCCAGCAGTGTCCTAGGGGGTTCCTACGAGCAGTACGTC.

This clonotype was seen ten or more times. This CDR3 reads CASSQDGGKPQHF. The CDR3 bases are TGTGCCAGCAGCCAAGATGGAGGGAAGCCCCAGCATTTT. J is TRBJ1-5 and V is TRBV3-1; D not resolved. The length of the CDR3 is 13 residues. The V end was cut by 0 bases, the J end by 8 bases, with 8 bases between. Germline CDR1 is LGHDT and CDR2 is YNNKEL (reference sequence).

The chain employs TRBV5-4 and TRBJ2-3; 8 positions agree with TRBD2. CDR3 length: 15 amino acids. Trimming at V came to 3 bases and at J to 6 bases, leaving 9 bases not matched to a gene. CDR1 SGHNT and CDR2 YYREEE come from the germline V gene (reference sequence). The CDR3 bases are TGTGCCAGCAGCTCCAGGACTAGCTCGGCTGATACGCAGTATTTT. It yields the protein CASSSRTSSADTQYF.

The CDR3 region has the DNA TGTGCCAGCAGTTGGGGGCAGGGGTTAGAGACCCAGTACTTC. Protein product: CASSWGQGLETQYF. The chain has TRBV27 and TRBJ2-5, with D possibly TRBD1 on 6 matching bases. Germline V gene sequence: CDR1 MNHEY, CDR2 SMNVEV (reference sequence). With 4 bases removed from V and 4 bases from J, the gap between germline ends came to 13 bases. The CDR3 has 14 amino acids.

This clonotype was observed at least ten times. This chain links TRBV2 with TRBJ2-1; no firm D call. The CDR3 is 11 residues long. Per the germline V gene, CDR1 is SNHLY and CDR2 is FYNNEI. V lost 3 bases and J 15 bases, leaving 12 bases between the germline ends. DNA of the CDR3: TGTGCCAGCAGTGAGGAGAGTCGTGTGTTCTTC. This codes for CASSEESRVFF.

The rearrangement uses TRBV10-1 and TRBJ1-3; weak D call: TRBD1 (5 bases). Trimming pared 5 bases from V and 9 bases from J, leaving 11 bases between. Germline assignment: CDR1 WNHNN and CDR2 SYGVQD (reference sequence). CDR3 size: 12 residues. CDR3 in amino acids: CASSPGPGTIYF. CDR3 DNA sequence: TGCGCCAGCAGTCCGGGGCCGGGCACCATATATTTT.

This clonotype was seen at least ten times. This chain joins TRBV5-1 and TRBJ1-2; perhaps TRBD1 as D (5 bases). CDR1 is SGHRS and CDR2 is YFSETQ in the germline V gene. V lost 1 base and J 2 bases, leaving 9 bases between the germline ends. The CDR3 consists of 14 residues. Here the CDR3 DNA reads TGCGCCAGCAGCTTGACTCGACAGAACTATGGCTACACCTTC. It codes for CASSLTRQNYGYTF.

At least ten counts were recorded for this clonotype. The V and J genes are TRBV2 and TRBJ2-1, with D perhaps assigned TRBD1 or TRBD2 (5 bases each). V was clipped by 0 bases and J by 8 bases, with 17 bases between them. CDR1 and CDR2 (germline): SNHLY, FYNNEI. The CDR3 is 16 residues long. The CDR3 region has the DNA TGTGCCAGCAGTGAAGCGAGTGAGGGGTTTGGGGATGAGCAGTTCTTC. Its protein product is CASSEASEGFGDEQFF.

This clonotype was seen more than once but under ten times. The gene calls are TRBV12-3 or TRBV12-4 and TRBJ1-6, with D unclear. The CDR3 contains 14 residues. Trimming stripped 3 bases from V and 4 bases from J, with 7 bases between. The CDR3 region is CASSFLQYNSPLHF. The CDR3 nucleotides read TGTGCCAGCAGTTTTCTACAGTATAATTCACCCCTCCACTTT.

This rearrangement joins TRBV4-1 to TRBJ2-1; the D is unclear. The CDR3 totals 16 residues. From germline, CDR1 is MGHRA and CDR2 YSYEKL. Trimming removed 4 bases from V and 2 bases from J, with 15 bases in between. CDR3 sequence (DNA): TGCGCCAGCAGCCCCCGTTACGCGGACCCCTACAATGAGCAGTTCTTC. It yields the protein CASSPRYADPYNEQFF.

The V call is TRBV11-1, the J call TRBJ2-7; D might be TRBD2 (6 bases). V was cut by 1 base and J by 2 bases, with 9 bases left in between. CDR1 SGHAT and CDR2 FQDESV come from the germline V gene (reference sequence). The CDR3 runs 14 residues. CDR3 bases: TGTGCCAGCAGCTTAGGTGGGACTCCCTACGAGCAGTACGTC. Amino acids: CASSLGGTPYEQYV.

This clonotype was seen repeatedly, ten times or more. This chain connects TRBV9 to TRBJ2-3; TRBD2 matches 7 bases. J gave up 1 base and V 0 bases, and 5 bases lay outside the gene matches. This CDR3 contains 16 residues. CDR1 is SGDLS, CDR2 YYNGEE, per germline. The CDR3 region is CASSVAPSGGTDTQYF. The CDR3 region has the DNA TGTGCCAGCAGCGTAGCCCCTAGCGGTGGCACAGATACGCAGTATTTT. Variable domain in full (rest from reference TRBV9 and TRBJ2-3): DSGVTQTPKHLITATGQRVTLRCSPRSGDLSVYWYQQSLDQGLQFLIQYYNGEERAKGNILERFSAQQFPDLHSELNLSSLELGDSALYFCASSVAPSGGTDTQYFGPGTRLTVL.

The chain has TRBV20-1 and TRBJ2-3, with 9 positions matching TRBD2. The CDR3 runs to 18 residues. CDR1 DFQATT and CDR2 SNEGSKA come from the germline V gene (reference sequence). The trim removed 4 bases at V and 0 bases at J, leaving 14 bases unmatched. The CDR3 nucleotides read TGCAGTGCTATATATCTGGCGGGGGGGGATATTAGCACAGATACGCAGTATTTT. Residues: CSAIYLAGGDISTDTQYF.

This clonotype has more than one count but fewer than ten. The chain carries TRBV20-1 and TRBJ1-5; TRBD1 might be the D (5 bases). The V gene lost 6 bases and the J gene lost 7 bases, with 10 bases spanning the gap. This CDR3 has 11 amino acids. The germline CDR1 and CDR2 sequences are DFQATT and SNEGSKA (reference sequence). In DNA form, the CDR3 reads TGCAGTGCCAGGGAGGGACAGCCCCAGCATTTT. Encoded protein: CSAREGQPQHF.

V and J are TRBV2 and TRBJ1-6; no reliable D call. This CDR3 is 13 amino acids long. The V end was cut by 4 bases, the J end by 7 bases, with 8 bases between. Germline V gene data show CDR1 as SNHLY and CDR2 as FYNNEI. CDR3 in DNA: TGTGCCAGCAGTGGACGGTACAATTCACCCCTCCACTTT. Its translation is CASSGRYNSPLHF.

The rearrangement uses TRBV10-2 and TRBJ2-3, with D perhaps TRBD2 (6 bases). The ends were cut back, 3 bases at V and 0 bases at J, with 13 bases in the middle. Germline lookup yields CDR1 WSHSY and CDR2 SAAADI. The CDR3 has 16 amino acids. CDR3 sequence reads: CASSDGWTTSTDTQYF. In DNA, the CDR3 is TGCGCCAGCAGTGATGGTTGGACTACTAGCACAGATACGCAGTATTTT.

The CDR3 sequence: CASSLSWWIKQTQYF. The CDR3 DNA sequence: TGTGCCAGCAGCTTAAGTTGGTGGATTAAACAGACCCAGTACTTC. V usage is TRBV7-2 and J usage is TRBJ2-5; no clear D gene. Trimming shortened V by 2 bases and J by 6 bases, and 16 bases separated the two germline ends. Germline-derived CDR1 and CDR2 are SGHTA and FQGNSA. The CDR3 totals 15 residues.

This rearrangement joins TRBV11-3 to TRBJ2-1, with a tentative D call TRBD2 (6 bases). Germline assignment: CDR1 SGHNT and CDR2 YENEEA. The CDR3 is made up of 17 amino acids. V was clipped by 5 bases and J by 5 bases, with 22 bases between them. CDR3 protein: CASSLPLAEDNDNEQFF. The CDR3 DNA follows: TGTGCCAGCAGCCTCCCGTTAGCGGAGGATAATGACAATGAGCAGTTCTTC.

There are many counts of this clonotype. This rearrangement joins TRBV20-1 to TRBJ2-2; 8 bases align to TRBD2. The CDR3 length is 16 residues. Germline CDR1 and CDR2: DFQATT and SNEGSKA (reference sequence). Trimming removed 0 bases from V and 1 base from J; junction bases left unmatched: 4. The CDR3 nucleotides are TGCAGTGCTAGAGATCCCGGGGGGGAGAACACCGGGGAGCTGTTTTTT. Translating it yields CSARDPGGENTGELFF.

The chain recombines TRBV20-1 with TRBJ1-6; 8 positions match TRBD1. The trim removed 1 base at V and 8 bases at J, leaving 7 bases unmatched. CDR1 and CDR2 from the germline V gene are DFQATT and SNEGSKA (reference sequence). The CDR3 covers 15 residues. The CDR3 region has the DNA TGCAGTGCTAGAGGGACAGGGTATGGGGATTCACCCCTCCACTTT. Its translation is CSARGTGYGDSPLHF.

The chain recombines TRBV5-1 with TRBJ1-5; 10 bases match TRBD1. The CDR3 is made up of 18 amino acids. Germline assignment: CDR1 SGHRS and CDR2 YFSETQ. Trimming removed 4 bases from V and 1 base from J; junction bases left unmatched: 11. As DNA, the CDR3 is TGCGCCAGCAGCCAAAGTCCCGGGACAGGGGACAGCAATCAGCCCCAGCATTTT. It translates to CASSQSPGTGDSNQPQHF.

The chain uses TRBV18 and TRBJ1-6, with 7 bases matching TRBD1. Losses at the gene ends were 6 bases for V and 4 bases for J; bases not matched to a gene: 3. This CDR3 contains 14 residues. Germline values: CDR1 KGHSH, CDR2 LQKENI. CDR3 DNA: TGTGCCAGCTCGCAGGGACAGTATAATTCACCCCTCCACTTT. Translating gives CASSQGQYNSPLHF.